The 3 T cell receptor beta chains presented below share a single source sample, sequenced in a study of blood T cell repertoires in COVID-19. The data were produced by immunoSEQ multiplex PCR, yet TCRdb's version contains in-frame clones alone and is incomplete. This sample has a few hundred thousand clones, with 70% to 90% found just once. Sequencing used PBMCs or T cells enriched from blood (not recorded which). All receptors come from a woman in her thirties who had been exposed to COVID-19.

V is TRBV10-3 and J is TRBJ1-3, with 7 bases that match TRBD1. The J segment lost 0 bases and the V segment lost 8 bases, leaving 10 bases of the junction unmatched. Per germline, CDR1 ENHRY and CDR2 SYGVKD. The CDR3 has 16 amino acids. The CDR3: CAIGQVRGNSGNTIYF. CDR3 DNA: TGTGCCATCGGACAGGTTAGGGGCAACTCTGGAAACACCATATATTTT.

V is TRBV20-1 and J is TRBJ2-7; D is ambiguous. The germline CDR1 and CDR2 sequences are DFQATT and SNEGSKA (reference sequence). The CDR3 covers 14 residues. The V gene lost 3 bases and the J gene lost 0 bases, with 12 bases spanning the gap. CDR3 loop: CSASFTGGSYEQYF. The CDR3 DNA reads TGCAGTGCTAGTTTTACCGGCGGCTCCTACGAGCAGTACTTC.

This chain joins TRBV4-1 and TRBJ1-3; weak D call: TRBD1 (5 bases). CDR3 length equals 16 residues. Germline V lookup: CDR1 MGHRA, CDR2 YSYEKL. V lost 0 bases, J lost 3 bases, and 12 bases lay in between. This CDR3 reads CASSQDPPGGGNTIYF. The CDR3 region has the DNA TGCGCCAGCAGCCAAGATCCCCCCGGGGGTGGAAACACCATATATTTT.